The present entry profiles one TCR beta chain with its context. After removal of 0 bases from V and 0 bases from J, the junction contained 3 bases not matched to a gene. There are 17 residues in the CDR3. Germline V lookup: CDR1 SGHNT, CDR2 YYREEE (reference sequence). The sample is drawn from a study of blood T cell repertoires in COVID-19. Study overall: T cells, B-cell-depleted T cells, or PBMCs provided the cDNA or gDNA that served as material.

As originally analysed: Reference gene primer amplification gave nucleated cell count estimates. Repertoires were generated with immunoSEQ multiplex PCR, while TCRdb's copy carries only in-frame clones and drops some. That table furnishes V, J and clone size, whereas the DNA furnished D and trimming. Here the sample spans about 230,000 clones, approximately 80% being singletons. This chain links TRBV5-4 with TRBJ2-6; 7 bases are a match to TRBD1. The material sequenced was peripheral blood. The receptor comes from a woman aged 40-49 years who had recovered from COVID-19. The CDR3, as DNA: TGTGCCAGCAGCTTGGGGACAGGCCACTCTGGGGCCAACGTCCTGACTTTC. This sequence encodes CASSLGTGHSGANVLTF.